This TCR beta chain came from a study of T-cell memory formation after mild COVID-19. One entry per CDR3 protein results from TCRdb running MiXCR on the 5' RACE reads. This table holds roughly 48,000 distinct CDR3 sequences, roughly 27% found once. From germline, CDR1 is MNHEY and CDR2 SMNVEV (reference sequence). This CDR3 has 14 residues. Trimming cost V 3 bases and J 10 bases, with 16 bases left between them. The sequenced sample was PBMCs or a T cell subset sorted from them (not recorded which). The chain combines TRBV27 with TRBJ2-1; no definite D call. This TCR came from a man aged 18 to 30 who had mild COVID-19 (a few samples of this study predate the infection). Cell type and time point are not known. CDR3 region: CASSFQSESNEQFF. CDR3 nucleotide sequence: TGTGCCAGCAGTTTTCAGTCGGAAAGTAACGAGCAGTTCTTC.